This TCR beta chain emerged from a study of regulatory T cells in long-lasting Graves disease. Sample time point: newly diagnosed GD, antithyroid drugs for less than 3 months. The TCR library used RNA extracted from PBMCs. Sequencing libraries for TCR beta were prepared with iRepertoire HTBI primers and Arm-PCR of CDR3 regions. MiXCR, run by TCRdb on the multiplex PCR reads, gives a single entry per CDR3 protein. Seen here are roughly 500,000 distinct CDR3 sequences, around an eighth observed once, and the top ten hold 8.5% to 10%. The CDR3 has 12 amino acids. Trimming shortened V by 0 bases and J by 8 bases, and 5 bases separated the two germline ends. CDR1 and CDR2 from the germline V gene are SGHDN and FVKESK. These data are also associated with another study on T cells in Graves' hyperthyroidism and ophthalmopathy.

The rearrangement links TRBV14 to TRBJ1-3; D is undetermined. The sequence was obtained from a young man with Graves disease. This specimen was peripheral blood mononuclear cells (PBMCs), taken at new diagnosis, from a patient treated with antithyroid drugs. CDR3 bases: TGTGCCAGCAGCCAAGATCGGTACACCATATATTTT. Translation: CASSQDRYTIYF. The variable domain in full, completed from reference TRBV14 and TRBJ1-3, reads EAGVTQFPSHSVIEKGQTVTLRCDPISGHDNLYWYRRVMGKEIKFLLHFVKESKQDESGMPNNRFLAERTGGTYSTLKVQPAELEDSGVYFCASSQDRYTIYFGEGSWLTVV.